This T cell receptor (beta chain) was sequenced for a study of radiotherapy plus CTLA-4 blockade in lung cancer (dated by TCRdb to 2017 to 2018). Study-level background: Among enrolled patients, under 20% had an objective response and 25% to 35% reached disease control. Paper-wide results and their limitations: TCR clones derived from tumors expanded in peripheral blood after treatment with radiotherapy and ipilimumab. The strongest predictors of response, as reported, were early dynamic changes in blood T cell clones along with a rise in serum interferon-beta after radiation.

Cut back by 3 bases and 5 bases, the V and J ends lie 16 bases apart. The CDR3, cysteine through phenylalanine, is 16 amino acids long. Only the CDR3 DNA stays, 48 bases, in frame from base 1. In this study, focal radiation therapy paired with CTLA-4 blockade (ipilimumab) was tested in patients who had chemo-refractory metastatic non-small-cell lung cancer. Of note for this clone: Its antigen is unknown. No much larger clone is present one base from it, and per-base qualities are unavailable.

The library was generated by the immunoSEQ multiplex PCR assay. TCRdb stores this immuneACCESS table with in-frame sequences only. Part of the clones is absent; in the studies checked, under half of the shortfall reflects unresolved V genes, and no reason is known for the rest. Counted in this sample were over 30,000 clones; 60% to 80% of them appeared once. The top ten constitute roughly a quarter of the sample. The rearrangement combines TRBV23-1 with TRBJ2-2; matching of 7 bases hints at TRBD1 as the D gene. TRBV23-1 has ORF status, its function being uncertain. Sequenced material: peripheral blood, taken from a patient treated with radiotherapy plus ipilimumab. This clonotype was obtained from a human donor with non-small cell lung cancer that progressed on radiotherapy plus ipilimumab. The nucleotides read TGCGCCAGCAGTCAGAGTGGACAGGCGGGGACCGGGGAGCTGTTTTTT. Protein translation: CASSQSGQAGTGELFF.